A single sample is the source of the 2 T cell receptor beta chains below, sequenced in a study of beta chain features in type 1 diabetes. These TCRs' antigens remain unknown. All of the isolated RNA was reverse transcribed, so expressed TCRB transcripts were sequenced. The protocol was immunoSEQ multiplex PCR, while the TCRdb copy is restricted to in-frame clones and leaves out a portion. The data hold nearly 700,000 clones, with 13% observed a single time. Study-wide points: A moderate, significant TCRB CDR3 shortening appeared in type 1 diabetes across four CD4+ subsets.

Sequencing was performed on naive CD4+ T cells from blood. Receptors originate from a man aged 18 to 30 with type 1 diabetes.

V and J are TRBV7-9 and TRBJ2-7; TRBD1 agrees at 7 bases. This CDR3 has 14 residues. After removal of 5 bases from V and 3 bases from J, the junction contained 7 bases not matched to a gene. In germline, CDR1 is SEHNR, CDR2 FQNEAQ (reference sequence). The CDR3 DNA reads TGTGCCAGCAGCGGGTCAGGGGGTAGCTACGAGCAGTACTTC. It specifies CASSGSGGSYEQYF.

The genes are TRBV30 and TRBJ1-5; D remains unclear. The CDR3 consists of 13 residues. CDR1 GTSNPN and CDR2 SVGIG come from the germline V gene (reference sequence). Trimming removed 2 bases at V and 4 bases at J, with 9 bases between. The CDR3 spells CAWSQDLNQPQHF. The CDR3 bases are TGTGCCTGGAGTCAGGATCTGAATCAGCCCCAGCATTTT.